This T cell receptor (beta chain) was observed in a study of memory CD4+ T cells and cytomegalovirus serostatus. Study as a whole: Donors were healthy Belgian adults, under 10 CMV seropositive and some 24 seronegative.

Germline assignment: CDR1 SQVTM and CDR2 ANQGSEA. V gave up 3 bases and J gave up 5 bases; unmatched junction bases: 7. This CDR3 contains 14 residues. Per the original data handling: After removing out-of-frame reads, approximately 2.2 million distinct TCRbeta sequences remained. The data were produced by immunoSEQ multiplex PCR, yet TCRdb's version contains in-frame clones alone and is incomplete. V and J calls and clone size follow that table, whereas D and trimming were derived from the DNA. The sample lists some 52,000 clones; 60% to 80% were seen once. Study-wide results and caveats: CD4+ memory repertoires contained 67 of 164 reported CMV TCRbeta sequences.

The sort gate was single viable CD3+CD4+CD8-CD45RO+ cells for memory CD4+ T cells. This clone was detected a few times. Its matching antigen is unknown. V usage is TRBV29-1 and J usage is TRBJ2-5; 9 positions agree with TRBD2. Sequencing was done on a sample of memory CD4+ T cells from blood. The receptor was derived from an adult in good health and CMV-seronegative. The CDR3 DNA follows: TGCAGCGTTGAGCTAGCGGGGTTTATGGAGACCCAGTACTTC. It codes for CSVELAGFMETQYF.